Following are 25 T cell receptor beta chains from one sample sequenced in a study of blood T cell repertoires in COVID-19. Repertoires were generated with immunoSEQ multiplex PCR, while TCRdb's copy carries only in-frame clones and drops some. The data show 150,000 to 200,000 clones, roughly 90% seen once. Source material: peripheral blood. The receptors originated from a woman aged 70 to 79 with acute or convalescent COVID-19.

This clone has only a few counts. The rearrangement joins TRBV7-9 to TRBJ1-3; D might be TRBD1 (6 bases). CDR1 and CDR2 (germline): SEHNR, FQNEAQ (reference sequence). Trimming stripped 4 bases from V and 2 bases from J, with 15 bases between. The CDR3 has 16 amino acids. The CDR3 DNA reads TGTGCCAGCAGCTCTAGTGGGGGCCCTCCTGGAAACACCATATATTTT. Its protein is CASSSSGGPPGNTIYF.

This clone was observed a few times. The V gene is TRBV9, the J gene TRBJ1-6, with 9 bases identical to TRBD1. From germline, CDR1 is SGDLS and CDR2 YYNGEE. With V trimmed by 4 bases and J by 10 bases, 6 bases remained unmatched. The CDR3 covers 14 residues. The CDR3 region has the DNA TGTGCCAGCAGCTTGGGACAGGGAAGCTCACCCCTCCACTTT. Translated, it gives CASSLGQGSSPLHF.

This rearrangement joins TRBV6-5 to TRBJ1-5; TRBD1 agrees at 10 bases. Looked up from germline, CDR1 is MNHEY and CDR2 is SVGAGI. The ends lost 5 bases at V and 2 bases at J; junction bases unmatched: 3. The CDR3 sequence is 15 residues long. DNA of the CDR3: TGTGCCAGCAGTACCGGGACAGGGGGCAATCAGCCCCAGCATTTT. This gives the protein CASSTGTGGNQPQHF.

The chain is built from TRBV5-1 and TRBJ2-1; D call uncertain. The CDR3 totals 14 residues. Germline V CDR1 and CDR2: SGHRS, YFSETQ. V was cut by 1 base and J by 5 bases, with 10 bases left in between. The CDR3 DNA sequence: TGCGCCAGCAGCTTGACTACAACTCACAATGAGCAGTTCTTC. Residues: CASSLTTTHNEQFF.

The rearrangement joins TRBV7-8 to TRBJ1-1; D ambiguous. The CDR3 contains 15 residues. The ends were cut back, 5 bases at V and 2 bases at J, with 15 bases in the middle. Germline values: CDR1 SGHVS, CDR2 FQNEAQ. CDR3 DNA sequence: TGTGCCAGCAGCATGCGAGTCGGGATTAACACTGAAGCTTTCTTT. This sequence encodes CASSMRVGINTEAFF.

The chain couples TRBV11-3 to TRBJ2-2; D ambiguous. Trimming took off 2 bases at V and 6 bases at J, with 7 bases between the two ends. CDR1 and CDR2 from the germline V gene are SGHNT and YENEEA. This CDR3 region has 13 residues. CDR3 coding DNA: TGTGCCAGCAGCTTAACGACTCCCGGGGAGCTGTTTTTT. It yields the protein CASSLTTPGELFF.

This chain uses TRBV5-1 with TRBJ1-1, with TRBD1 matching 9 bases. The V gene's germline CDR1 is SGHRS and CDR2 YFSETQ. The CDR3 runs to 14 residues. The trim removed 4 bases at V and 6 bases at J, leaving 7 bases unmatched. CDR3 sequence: CASSGDRAGSEAFF. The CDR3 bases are TGCGCCAGCAGCGGGGACAGGGCTGGTTCTGAAGCTTTCTTT.

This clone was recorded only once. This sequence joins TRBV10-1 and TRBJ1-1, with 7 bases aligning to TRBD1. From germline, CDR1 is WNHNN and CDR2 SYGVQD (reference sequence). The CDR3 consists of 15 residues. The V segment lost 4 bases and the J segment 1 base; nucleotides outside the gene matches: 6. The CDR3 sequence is CASSAGTVGNTEAFF. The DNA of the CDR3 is TGCGCCAGCAGTGCGGGGACAGTTGGGAACACTGAAGCTTTCTTT.

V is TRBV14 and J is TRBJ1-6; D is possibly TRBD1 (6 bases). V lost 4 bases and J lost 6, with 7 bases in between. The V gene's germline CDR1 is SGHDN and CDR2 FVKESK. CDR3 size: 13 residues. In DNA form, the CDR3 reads TGTGCCAGCAGCCGGGACATTAATTCACCCCTCCACTTT. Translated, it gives CASSRDINSPLHF.

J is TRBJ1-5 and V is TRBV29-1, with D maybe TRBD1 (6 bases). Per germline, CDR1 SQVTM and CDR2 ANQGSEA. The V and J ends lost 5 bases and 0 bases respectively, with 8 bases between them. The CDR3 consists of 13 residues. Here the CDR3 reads CSVQGYSNQPQHF. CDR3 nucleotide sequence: TGCAGCGTTCAGGGGTATAGCAATCAGCCCCAGCATTTT. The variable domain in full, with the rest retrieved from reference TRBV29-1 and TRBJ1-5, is SAVISQKPSRDICQRGTSLTIQCQVDSQVTMMFWYRQQPGQSLTLIATANQGSEATYESGFVIDKFPISRPNLTFSTLTVSNMSPEDSSIYLCSVQGYSNQPQHFGDGTRLSIL.

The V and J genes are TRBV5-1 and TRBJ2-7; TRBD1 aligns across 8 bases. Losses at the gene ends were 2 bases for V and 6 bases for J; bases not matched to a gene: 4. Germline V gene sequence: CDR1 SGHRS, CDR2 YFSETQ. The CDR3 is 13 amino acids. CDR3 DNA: TGCGCCAGCAGCTTTTCAGGGGGCTCCGAGCAGTACTTC. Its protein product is CASSFSGGSEQYF.

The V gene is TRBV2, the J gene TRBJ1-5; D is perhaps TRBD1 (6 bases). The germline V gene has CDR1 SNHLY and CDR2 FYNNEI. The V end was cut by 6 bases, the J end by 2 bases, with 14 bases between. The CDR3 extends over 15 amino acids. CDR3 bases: TGTGCCAGCAGCGGACAGCTCGGGGGCAATCAGCCCCAGCATTTT. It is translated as CASSGQLGGNQPQHF.

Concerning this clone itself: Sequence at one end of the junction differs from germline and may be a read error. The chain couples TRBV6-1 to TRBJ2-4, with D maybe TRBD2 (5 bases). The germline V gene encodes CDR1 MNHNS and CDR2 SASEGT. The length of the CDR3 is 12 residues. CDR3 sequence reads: CASGERQNIQYF. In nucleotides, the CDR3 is TGTGCCAGCGGTGAGCGGCAAAACATTCAGTACTTC.

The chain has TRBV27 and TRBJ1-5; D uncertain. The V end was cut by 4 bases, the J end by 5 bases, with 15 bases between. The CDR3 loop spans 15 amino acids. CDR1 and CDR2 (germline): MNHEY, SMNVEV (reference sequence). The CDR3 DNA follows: TGTGCCAGCAGTTCATTGGGATCCGGGGATCAGCCCCAGCATTTT. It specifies CASSSLGSGDQPQHF.

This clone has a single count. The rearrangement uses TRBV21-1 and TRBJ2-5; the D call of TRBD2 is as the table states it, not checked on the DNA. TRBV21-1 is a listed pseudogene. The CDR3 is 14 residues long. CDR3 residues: CASSQGLAGETQYF. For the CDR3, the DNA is TGTGCCAGCAGCCAGGGACTAGCCGGAGAGACCCAGTACTTC.

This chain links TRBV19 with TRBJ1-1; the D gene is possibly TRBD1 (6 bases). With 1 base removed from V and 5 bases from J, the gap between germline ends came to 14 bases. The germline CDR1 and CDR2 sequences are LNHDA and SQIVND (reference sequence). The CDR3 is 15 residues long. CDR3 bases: TGTGCCAGTAGTATAGGCCAGGGGATTTGGACTGAAGCTTTCTTT. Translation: CASSIGQGIWTEAFF.

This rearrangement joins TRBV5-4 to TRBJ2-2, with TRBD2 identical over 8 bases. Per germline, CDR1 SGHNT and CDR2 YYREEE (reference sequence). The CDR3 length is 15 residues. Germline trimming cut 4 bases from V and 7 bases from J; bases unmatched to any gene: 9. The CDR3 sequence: CASSASGRVIGELFF. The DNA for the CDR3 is TGTGCCAGCAGCGCGAGCGGGAGAGTGATCGGGGAGCTGTTTTTT.

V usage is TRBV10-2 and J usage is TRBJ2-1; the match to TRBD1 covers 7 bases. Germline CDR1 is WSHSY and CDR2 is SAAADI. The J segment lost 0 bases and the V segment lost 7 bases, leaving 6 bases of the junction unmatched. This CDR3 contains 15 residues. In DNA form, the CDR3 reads TGCGCCAGCACCGACAGGGTTCCCTCCTACAATGAGCAGTTCTTC. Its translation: CASTDRVPSYNEQFF.

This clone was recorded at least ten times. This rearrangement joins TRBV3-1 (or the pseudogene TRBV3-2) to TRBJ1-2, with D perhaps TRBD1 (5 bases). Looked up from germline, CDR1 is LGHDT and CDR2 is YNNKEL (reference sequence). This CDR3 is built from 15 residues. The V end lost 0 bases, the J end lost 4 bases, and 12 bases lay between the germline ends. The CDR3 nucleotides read TGTGCCAGCAGCCAAGACGACAGCGTTATCTATGGCTACACCTTC. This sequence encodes CASSQDDSVIYGYTF.

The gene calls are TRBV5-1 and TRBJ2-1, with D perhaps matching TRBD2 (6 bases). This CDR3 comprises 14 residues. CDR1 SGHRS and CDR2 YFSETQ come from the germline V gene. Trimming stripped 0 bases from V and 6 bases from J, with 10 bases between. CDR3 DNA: TGCGCCAGCAGCTTGGCCACCGGGGGCAATGAGCAGTTCTTC. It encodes CASSLATGGNEQFF. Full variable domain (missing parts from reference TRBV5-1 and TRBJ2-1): KAGVTQTPRYLIKTRGQQVTLSCSPISGHRSVSWYQQTPGQGLQFLFEYFSETQRNKGNFPGRFSGRQFSNSRSEMNVSTLELGDSALYLCASSLATGGNEQFFGPGTRLTVL.

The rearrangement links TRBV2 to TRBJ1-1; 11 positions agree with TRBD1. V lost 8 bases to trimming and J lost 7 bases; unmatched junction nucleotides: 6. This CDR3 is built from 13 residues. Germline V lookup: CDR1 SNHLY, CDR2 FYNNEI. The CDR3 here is CASAGQGVGEAFF. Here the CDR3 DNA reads TGTGCCAGCGCGGGACAGGGGGTCGGTGAAGCTTTCTTT.

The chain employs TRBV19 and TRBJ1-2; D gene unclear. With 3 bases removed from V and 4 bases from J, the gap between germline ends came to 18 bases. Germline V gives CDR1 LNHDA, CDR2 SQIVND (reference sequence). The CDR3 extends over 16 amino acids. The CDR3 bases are TGTGCCAGTAGTATGCCCCCCCCGGGGAACCCCTATGGCTACACCTTC. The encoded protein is CASSMPPPGNPYGYTF. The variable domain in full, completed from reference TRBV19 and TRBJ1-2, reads DGGITQSPKYLFRKEGQNVTLSCEQNLNHDAMYWYRQDPGQGLRLIYYSQIVNDFQKGDIAEGYSVSREKKESFPLTVTSAQKNPTAFYLCASSMPPPGNPYGYTFGSGTRLTVV.

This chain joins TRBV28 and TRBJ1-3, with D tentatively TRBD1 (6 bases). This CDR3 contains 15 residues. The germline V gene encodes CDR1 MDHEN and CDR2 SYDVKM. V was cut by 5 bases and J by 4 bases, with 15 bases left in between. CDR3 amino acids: CASSPYRVPGNTIYF. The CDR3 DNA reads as TGTGCCAGCAGTCCTTACAGGGTGCCGGGAAACACCATATATTTT.

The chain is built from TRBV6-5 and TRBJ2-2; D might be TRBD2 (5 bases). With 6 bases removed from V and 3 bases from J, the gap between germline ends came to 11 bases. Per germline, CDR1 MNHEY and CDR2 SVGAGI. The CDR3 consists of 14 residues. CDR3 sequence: CASRRVLDTGELFF. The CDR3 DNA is TGTGCCAGCAGGAGGGTCCTCGACACCGGGGAGCTGTTTTTT.

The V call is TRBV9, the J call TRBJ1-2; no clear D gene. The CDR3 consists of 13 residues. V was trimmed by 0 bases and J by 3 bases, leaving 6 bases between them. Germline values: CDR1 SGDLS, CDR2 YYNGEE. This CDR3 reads CASSVERDYGYTF. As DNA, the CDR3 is TGTGCCAGCAGCGTAGAACGGGACTATGGCTACACCTTC.